This T cell receptor beta chain was obtained from a study of somatic mutations in cytotoxic T cells in rheumatoid arthritis. Per the germline V gene, CDR1 is MNHEY and CDR2 is SVGAGI. Trimming took off 0 bases at V and 4 bases at J, with 10 bases between the two ends. This CDR3 region has 15 residues. Libraries were prepared by immunoSEQ multiplex PCR; TCRdb keeps only in-frame clonotypes and omits some of them. The repertoire holds under 20,000 clones, 81% seen once, with around 15% in the top ten. The chain employs TRBV6-5 and TRBJ2-1; D perhaps matches TRBD1 (5 bases). Sequencing was carried out using CD8+ T cells sorted from blood. The source of this sequence is an adult with rheumatoid arthritis. CDR3: CASSYSGVAYNEQFF. In nucleotides, the CDR3 is TGTGCCAGCAGTTACTCAGGGGTGGCGTACAATGAGCAGTTCTTC.